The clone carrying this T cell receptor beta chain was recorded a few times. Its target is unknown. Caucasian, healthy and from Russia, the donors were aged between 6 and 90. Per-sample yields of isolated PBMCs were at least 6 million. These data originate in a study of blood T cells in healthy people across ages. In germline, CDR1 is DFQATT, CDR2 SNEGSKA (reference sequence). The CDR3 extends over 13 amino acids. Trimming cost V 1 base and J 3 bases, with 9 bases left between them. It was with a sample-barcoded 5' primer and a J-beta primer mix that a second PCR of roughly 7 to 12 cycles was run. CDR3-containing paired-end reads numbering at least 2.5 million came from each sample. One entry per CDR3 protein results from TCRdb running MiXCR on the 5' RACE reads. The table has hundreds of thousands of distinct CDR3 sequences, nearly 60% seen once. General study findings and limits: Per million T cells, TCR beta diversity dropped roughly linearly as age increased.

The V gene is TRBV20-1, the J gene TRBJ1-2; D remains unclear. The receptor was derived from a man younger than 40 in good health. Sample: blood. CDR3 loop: CSARGEGHYGYTF. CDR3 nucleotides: TGCAGTGCTAGAGGGGAGGGTCACTATGGCTACACCTTC.